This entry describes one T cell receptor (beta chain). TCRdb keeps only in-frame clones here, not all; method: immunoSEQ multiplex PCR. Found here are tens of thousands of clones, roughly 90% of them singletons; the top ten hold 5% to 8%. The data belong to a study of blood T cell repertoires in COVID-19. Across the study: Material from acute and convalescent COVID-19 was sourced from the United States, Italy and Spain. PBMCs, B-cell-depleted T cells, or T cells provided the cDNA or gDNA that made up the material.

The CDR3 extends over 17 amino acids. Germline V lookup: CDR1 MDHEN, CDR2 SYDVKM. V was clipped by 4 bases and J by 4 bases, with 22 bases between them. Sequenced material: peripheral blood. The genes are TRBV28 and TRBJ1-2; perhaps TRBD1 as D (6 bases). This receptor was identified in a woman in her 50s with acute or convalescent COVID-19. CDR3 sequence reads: CASSSQGDASRSYGYTF. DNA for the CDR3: TGTGCCAGCAGTTCACAGGGAGACGCCTCTAGGAGCTATGGCTACACCTTC.